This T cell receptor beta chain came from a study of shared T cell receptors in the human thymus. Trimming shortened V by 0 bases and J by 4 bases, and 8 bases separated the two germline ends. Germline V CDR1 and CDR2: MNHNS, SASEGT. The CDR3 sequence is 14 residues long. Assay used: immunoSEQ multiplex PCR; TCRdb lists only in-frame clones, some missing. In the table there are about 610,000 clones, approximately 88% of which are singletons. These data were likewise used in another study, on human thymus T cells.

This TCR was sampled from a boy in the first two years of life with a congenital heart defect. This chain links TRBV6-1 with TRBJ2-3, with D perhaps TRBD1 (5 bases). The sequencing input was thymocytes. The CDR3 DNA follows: TGTGCCAGCAGTGAAGCGGCAGGGCCAGATACGCAGTATTTT. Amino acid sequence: CASSEAAGPDTQYF.